Listed below are T cell receptor beta chains from one sample, sequenced in a study of T-cell memory formation after mild COVID-19. TCRdb independently ran MiXCR on the 5' RACE reads; one entry per CDR3 protein. Seen here are about 250,000 distinct CDR3 sequences, over 15% observed once, and the top ten hold approximately 3.4%. What was sequenced was PBMCs or a T cell subset sorted from them (not recorded which). The receptors were gathered from a man in his late teens or twenties who had mild COVID-19 (a few samples of this study predate the infection). Cell type and time point are not known. Both conserved end residues are trimmed from each CDR3. Each record gives: V gene, clone size, CDR3 length, CDR3 protein. Not all rows give a size; the values are once, few, many and, for expanded clones, a class.

V: TRBV24-1; size: few; length: 13; CDR3: ATSPGQLPTDTQY
V: TRBV4-1; size: few; length: 12; CDR3: ASSQPRERDTQY
V: TRBV20-1; size: -; length: 13; CDR3: SAARGGIDNQPQH
V: TRBV5-1; size: few; length: 13; CDR3: ASSLGSSYNSPLH
V: TRBV12-3/TRBV12-4; size: few; length: 16; CDR3: ASSFMAGPAPGYNEQF
V: TRBV7-2; size: few; length: 18; CDR3: ASSPLSGGAQVFLPNTIY
V: TRBV6-5; size: few; length: 15; CDR3: ASSYSGFRGSNSPLH
V: TRBV5-1; size: many; length: 13; CDR3: ASSLASGLADTQY
V: TRBV11-1; size: -; length: 11; CDR3: ASSFTGITEAF
V: TRBV5-5; size: -; length: 14; CDR3: ASSLVLVGWGQPQH
V: TRBV5-1; size: -; length: 13; CDR3: ASSLASTRGDGYT
V: TRBV3-2; size: -; length: 12; CDR3: ASSHRTENYEQY
V: TRBV5-1; size: few; length: 13; CDR3: ASSNRTSGAGELF
V: TRBV10-3; size: few; length: 11; CDR3: AIRGTRGETQY
V: TRBV23-1; size: few; length: 12; CDR3: ASSQGFDREDQY
V: TRBV4-1; size: -; length: 11; CDR3: ASSQTGLAEAF
V: TRBV19; size: -; length: 13; CDR3: ASLRQGAGEDTQY
V: TRBV5-6; size: -; length: 15; CDR3: ASSLEVSRSVSYEQY
V: TRBV6-6; size: -; length: 13; CDR3: ASSNQKGRLETQY
V: TRBV5-1; size: -; length: 14; CDR3: ASSLTVGSNTGELF
V: TRBV7-8; size: -; length: 11; CDR3: ASSLGPMRKLF
V: TRBV28; size: -; length: 12; CDR3: ASTPRHLNTEAF
V: TRBV6-2/TRBV6-3; size: few; length: 11; CDR3: ASRWDGGNEQF
V: TRBV7-2; size: -; length: 14; CDR3: ASSFGTGLSGNTIY
V: TRBV7-6; size: few; length: 13; CDR3: ASSLDRDRYSPLH
V: TRBV5-1; size: many; length: 13; CDR3: ASSLYQRGLGEQF
V: TRBV6-5; size: -; length: 14; CDR3: ASRRGPSGYQETQY
V: TRBV28; size: few; length: 12; CDR3: ASSLSQGARGYT
V: TRBV28; size: medium-sized; length: 10; CDR3: ASRGQRETQY
V: TRBV28; size: few; length: 13; CDR3: ASSHGRGSTGELF
V: TRBV12-3/TRBV12-4; size: few; length: 12; CDR3: ASSPLGGTYGYT
V: TRBV5-1; size: -; length: 10; CDR3: ASSLVQGEQF